These T cell receptor beta chains were read from a single sample in a study of T cell responses to AZD1222 COVID-19 vaccine. Sequencing was performed with immunoSEQ multiplex PCR; in TCRdb, only in-frame clones are kept and a portion is missing. The data hold about 120,000 clones, with 90% observed a single time. Specimen: peripheral blood, collected on day 0 of AZD1222 vaccination. These receptors originate from an adult in good health. CDR3s include the opening cysteine and the closing phenylalanine or tryptophan. Each record gives: J gene, D gene, clone size, CDR3 length, V gene, CDR3 DNA, CDR3 protein. D genes are given only for firm matches. A row's size may be missing; if present it is once, few, many or a size class.

J gene: TRBJ1-3
D gene: .
clone size: .
CDR3 length: 15
V gene: TRBV7-8
CDR3 DNA: TGTGCCAGCAGCTCAAGTGGGGGCTTTGGAAACACCATATATTTT
CDR3 protein: CASSSSGGFGNTIYF

J gene: TRBJ1-2
D gene: TRBD1
clone size: .
CDR3 length: 15
V gene: TRBV27
CDR3 DNA: TGTGCCAGCAGACAAACCGGGACAGGGGGCGGCGGCTACACCTTC
CDR3 protein: CASRQTGTGGGGYTF

J gene: TRBJ1-3
D gene: TRBD1
clone size: .
CDR3 length: 15
V gene: TRBV7-8
CDR3 DNA: TGTGCCAGCACAACCCACAGGGGCTCTGGAAACACCATATATTTT
CDR3 protein: CASTTHRGSGNTIYF

J gene: TRBJ2-3
D gene: .
clone size: .
CDR3 length: 16
V gene: TRBV24-1
CDR3 DNA: TGTGCCACCAGTGATTGGGCGGGCGGCCCTTCGGATACGCAGTATTTT
CDR3 protein: CATSDWAGGPSDTQYF

J gene: TRBJ1-3
D gene: TRBD1
clone size: .
CDR3 length: 16
V gene: TRBV28
CDR3 DNA: TGTGCCAGCAGTTTAAGGACAGGGGCGACTGGAAACACCATATATTTT
CDR3 protein: CASSLRTGATGNTIYF

J gene: TRBJ2-3
D gene: .
clone size: .
CDR3 length: 13
V gene: TRBV11-2
CDR3 DNA: TGTGCCAGCAGCTTAGGTTCTAGCGATACGCAGTATTTT
CDR3 protein: CASSLGSSDTQYF

J gene: TRBJ1-1
D gene: .
clone size: .
CDR3 length: 13
V gene: TRBV7-3
CDR3 DNA: TGTGCCAGCAGCTTACACGGGAACACTGAAGCTTTCTTT
CDR3 protein: CASSLHGNTEAFF

J gene: TRBJ1-6
D gene: TRBD1
clone size: .
CDR3 length: 15
V gene: TRBV5-5
CDR3 DNA: TGTGCCAGCAGCTCTTGGGACAGACGTAATTCACCCCTCCACTTT
CDR3 protein: CASSSWDRRNSPLHF

J gene: TRBJ2-3
D gene: .
clone size: .
CDR3 length: 16
V gene: TRBV5-1
CDR3 DNA: TGCGCCAGCAGCCCCCCCGGACGGGAGACCACAGATACGCAGTATTTT
CDR3 protein: CASSPPGRETTDTQYF

J gene: TRBJ1-5
D gene: .
clone size: .
CDR3 length: 14
V gene: TRBV15
CDR3 DNA: TGTGCCACCAGCAGAGATACGAGCAATCAGCCCCAGCATTTT
CDR3 protein: CATSRDTSNQPQHF

J gene: TRBJ1-1
D gene: .
clone size: .
CDR3 length: 18
V gene: TRBV5-6
CDR3 DNA: TGTGCCAGCAGCTTGGTTCTGGGCCCCGCTTTGGGGGACACTGAAGCTTTCTTT
CDR3 protein: CASSLVLGPALGDTEAFF

J gene: TRBJ1-1
D gene: .
clone size: once
CDR3 length: 13
V gene: TRBV5-6
CDR3 DNA: TGTGCCAGCAGGACGGACGGAAACACTGAAGCTTTCTTT
CDR3 protein: CASRTDGNTEAFF

J gene: TRBJ1-4
D gene: .
clone size: .
CDR3 length: 14
V gene: TRBV24-1
CDR3 DNA: TGTGCCACCAGTGGCGGGACTCTTAAGGAAAAACTGTTTTTT
CDR3 protein: CATSGGTLKEKLFF

J gene: TRBJ1-5
D gene: .
clone size: .
CDR3 length: 14
V gene: TRBV15
CDR3 DNA: TGTGCCACCAGCCCTCTGTATGGGAATCAGCCCCAGCATTTT
CDR3 protein: CATSPLYGNQPQHF

J gene: TRBJ1-4
D gene: TRBD1
clone size: .
CDR3 length: 15
V gene: TRBV15
CDR3 DNA: TGTGCCACCAGTCCCTTGAAGACAGGGGGAGAAAAACTGTTTTTT
CDR3 protein: CATSPLKTGGEKLFF

J gene: TRBJ2-3
D gene: TRBD2
clone size: .
CDR3 length: 17
V gene: TRBV5-4
CDR3 DNA: TGTGCCAGCAGCTACTACCCGGCTAGCGGAAGCACAGATACGCAGTATTTT
CDR3 protein: CASSYYPASGSTDTQYF

J gene: TRBJ1-1
D gene: .
clone size: .
CDR3 length: 13
V gene: TRBV7-3
CDR3 DNA: TGTGCCAGCAGCTCCGACAGGAACACTGAAGCTTTCTTT
CDR3 protein: CASSSDRNTEAFF

J gene: TRBJ2-1
D gene: .
clone size: .
CDR3 length: 16
V gene: TRBV7-2
CDR3 DNA: TGTGCCAGCAGCTTTATACCGGAGACTCCCCACAATGAGCAGTTCTTC
CDR3 protein: CASSFIPETPHNEQFF

J gene: TRBJ1-1
D gene: TRBD1
clone size: .
CDR3 length: 15
V gene: TRBV6-5
CDR3 DNA: TGTGCCAGCAGTTACGGACAGGGGGTGAACACTGAAGCTTTCTTT
CDR3 protein: CASSYGQGVNTEAFF

J gene: TRBJ1-2
D gene: .
clone size: once
CDR3 length: 13
V gene: TRBV12-3/TRBV12-4
CDR3 DNA: TGTGCCAGCAGCTCTCAGGGGAAGCGGGGCTACACCTTC
CDR3 protein: CASSSQGKRGYTF

J gene: TRBJ1-2
D gene: .
clone size: .
CDR3 length: 14
V gene: TRBV5-6
CDR3 DNA: TGTGCCAGCAGCTTGGACCTGGGAAACTATGGCTACACCTTC
CDR3 protein: CASSLDLGNYGYTF

J gene: TRBJ1-2
D gene: TRBD1
clone size: once
CDR3 length: 14
V gene: TRBV18
CDR3 DNA: TGTGCCAGCTCGATACGGACAGGCGGGGAAGGCTACACCTTC
CDR3 protein: CASSIRTGGEGYTF

J gene: TRBJ1-4
D gene: .
clone size: .
CDR3 length: 13
V gene: TRBV9
CDR3 DNA: TGTGCCAGCAGTGGACCCGGCGATGAAAAACTGTTTTTT
CDR3 protein: CASSGPGDEKLFF

J gene: TRBJ1-2
D gene: TRBD1
clone size: .
CDR3 length: 17
V gene: TRBV18
CDR3 DNA: TGTGCCAGCTCACCACCCGATGGGTCCGCAGGGGGCTATGGCTACACCTTC
CDR3 protein: CASSPPDGSAGGYGYTF

J gene: TRBJ2-7
D gene: .
clone size: .
CDR3 length: 16
V gene: TRBV5-1
CDR3 DNA: TGCGCCAGCAGCTTGTCTCTAGCAGAGAGCTCCTACGAGCAGTACTTC
CDR3 protein: CASSLSLAESSYEQYF

J gene: TRBJ2-1
D gene: TRBD2
clone size: .
CDR3 length: 16
V gene: TRBV2
CDR3 DNA: TGTGCCAGCAGCCCACCCCGGGGGGGAGGAGACAATGAGCAGTTCTTC
CDR3 protein: CASSPPRGGGDNEQFF

J gene: TRBJ1-1
D gene: .
clone size: .
CDR3 length: 13
V gene: TRBV24-1
CDR3 DNA: TGTGCCACTGAATCTAGCCCGAACACTGAAGCTTTCTTT
CDR3 protein: CATESSPNTEAFF

J gene: TRBJ2-7
D gene: .
clone size: .
CDR3 length: 15
V gene: TRBV7-9
CDR3 DNA: TGTGCCAGCAGCTTAGTGGAGAGGGGTGTCTACGAGCAGTACTTC
CDR3 protein: CASSLVERGVYEQYF

J gene: TRBJ2-7
D gene: TRBD2
clone size: .
CDR3 length: 14
V gene: TRBV10-2
CDR3 DNA: TGCGCCAGCAGTGTAGGGTCCGGGGGGTACGAGCAGTACTTC
CDR3 protein: CASSVGSGGYEQYF

J gene: TRBJ1-5
D gene: .
clone size: .
CDR3 length: 17
V gene: TRBV7-8
CDR3 DNA: TGTGCCAGCAGCTTATTCGGGCGCGGACGGGGCAATCAGCCCCAGCATTTT
CDR3 protein: CASSLFGRGRGNQPQHF

J gene: TRBJ1-1
D gene: .
clone size: .
CDR3 length: 11
V gene: TRBV30
CDR3 DNA: TGTGCCTGGAGTGTACCTTTGGGGGCTTTCTTT
CDR3 protein: CAWSVPLGAFF

J gene: TRBJ1-2
D gene: .
clone size: once
CDR3 length: 14
V gene: TRBV28
CDR3 DNA: TGTGCCAGCAGTAAATACAGTAATAACTATGGCTACACCTTC
CDR3 protein: CASSKYSNNYGYTF

J gene: TRBJ2-3
D gene: .
clone size: .
CDR3 length: 16
V gene: TRBV11-2
CDR3 DNA: TGTGCCAGCAGCTCTGTGGCGGCCTCCAGCACAGATACGCAGTATTTT
CDR3 protein: CASSSVAASSTDTQYF

J gene: TRBJ1-2
D gene: TRBD1
clone size: .
CDR3 length: 12
V gene: TRBV18
CDR3 DNA: TGTGCCAGCTCAACAGGGGACTATGGCTACACCTTC
CDR3 protein: CASSTGDYGYTF

J gene: TRBJ2-5
D gene: .
clone size: .
CDR3 length: 13
V gene: TRBV11-2
CDR3 DNA: TGTGCCAGCAGCTTAGGGGATCAAGAGACCCAGTACTTC
CDR3 protein: CASSLGDQETQYF

J gene: TRBJ2-7
D gene: TRBD2
clone size: once
CDR3 length: 16
V gene: TRBV4-2
CDR3 DNA: TGTGCCAGCAGCCAAGAGGTTAGCGGGTCCGTATACGAGCAGTACTTC
CDR3 protein: CASSQEVSGSVYEQYF

J gene: TRBJ2-5
D gene: TRBD2
clone size: .
CDR3 length: 19
V gene: TRBV27
CDR3 DNA: TGTGCCAGCAGTTCCGTGTGGGAGGCTAGCGGGAGGGCCGAAGAGACCCAGTACTTC
CDR3 protein: CASSSVWEASGRAEETQYF

J gene: TRBJ2-1
D gene: TRBD2
clone size: once
CDR3 length: 15
V gene: TRBV7-9
CDR3 DNA: TGTGCCAGCACACCGGGGACTAGCGGGAGAGTTGAGCAGTTCTTC
CDR3 protein: CASTPGTSGRVEQFF

J gene: TRBJ1-5
D gene: TRBD1
clone size: .
CDR3 length: 16
V gene: TRBV19
CDR3 DNA: TGTGCCAGTAGTCCAAATCCAGGGGGATTGGGTCAGCCCCAGCATTTT
CDR3 protein: CASSPNPGGLGQPQHF

J gene: TRBJ2-5
D gene: TRBD2
clone size: .
CDR3 length: 13
V gene: TRBV10-3
CDR3 DNA: TGTGCCATCAGTGAGTCGCCTAGCGGGACCCAGTACTTC
CDR3 protein: CAISESPSGTQYF

J gene: TRBJ1-2
D gene: .
clone size: .
CDR3 length: 12
V gene: TRBV5-4
CDR3 DNA: TGTGCCAGCAGCGAGACAGGCTATGGCTACACCTTC
CDR3 protein: CASSETGYGYTF

J gene: TRBJ2-4
D gene: .
clone size: .
CDR3 length: 14
V gene: TRBV5-1
CDR3 DNA: TGCGCCAGCAGCTTGGGGCAGGGGAAGGTCATTCAGTACTTC
CDR3 protein: CASSLGQGKVIQYF

J gene: TRBJ2-6
D gene: .
clone size: .
CDR3 length: 16
V gene: TRBV19
CDR3 DNA: TGTGCCAGTAGTATTCAGGGGGGCTCTGGGGCCAACGTCCTGACTTTC
CDR3 protein: CASSIQGGSGANVLTF

J gene: TRBJ2-1
D gene: .
clone size: .
CDR3 length: 15
V gene: TRBV7-2
CDR3 DNA: TGTGCCAGCAGCTTAACGTCGGGGGCGCAGAATGAGCAGTTCTTC
CDR3 protein: CASSLTSGAQNEQFF

J gene: TRBJ1-1
D gene: .
clone size: .
CDR3 length: 14
V gene: TRBV10-3
CDR3 DNA: TGTGCCATCAGGACTCGGGACACGAACACTGAAGCTTTCTTT
CDR3 protein: CAIRTRDTNTEAFF

J gene: TRBJ2-3
D gene: TRBD2
clone size: .
CDR3 length: 18
V gene: TRBV10-1
CDR3 DNA: TGCGCCAGCAGTGGGGGGACTAGCGGATTCCCCAGCACAGATACGCAGTATTTT
CDR3 protein: CASSGGTSGFPSTDTQYF

J gene: TRBJ1-6
D gene: .
clone size: .
CDR3 length: 15
V gene: TRBV12-2
CDR3 DNA: TGTGCAAGTCGCTCCGACCCCGGGCGGCGGTCACCCCTCCACTTT
CDR3 protein: CASRSDPGRRSPLHF

J gene: TRBJ2-7
D gene: .
clone size: .
CDR3 length: 15
V gene: TRBV5-1
CDR3 DNA: TGCGCCAGCAGCTCGACGGCGGTTTCTCGGGACGAGCAGTACTTC
CDR3 protein: CASSSTAVSRDEQYF

J gene: TRBJ2-7
D gene: .
clone size: .
CDR3 length: 14
V gene: TRBV2
CDR3 DNA: TGTGCCAGCAGTACGGGGAGTCTAGCGCACGAGCAGTACTTC
CDR3 protein: CASSTGSLAHEQYF

J gene: TRBJ1-6
D gene: .
clone size: few
CDR3 length: 13
V gene: TRBV28
CDR3 DNA: TGTGCCAGCAACAGGGTCGATAATTCACCCCTCCACTTT
CDR3 protein: CASNRVDNSPLHF

J gene: TRBJ2-1
D gene: TRBD2
clone size: once
CDR3 length: 14
V gene: TRBV11-2
CDR3 DNA: TGTGCCAGCAGCAGTAGCGGGAATAAATATGAGCAGTTCTTC
CDR3 protein: CASSSSGNKYEQFF